Listed below are T cell receptor beta chains from one sample, sequenced in a study of sequential checkpoint blockade in melanoma. Profiling relied on immunoSEQ multiplex PCR, and the TCRdb table lists in-frame clones only, not all of them. The repertoire holds 20,000 to 25,000 clones, with approximately 71% as singletons. Sequences were derived from CD8+ T cells sorted from blood (inferred from file names), sampled from a patient given nivolumab and ipilimumab in sequence. The source is a human donor with melanoma. Both conserved end residues are part of each CDR3. A D gene is named only where the DNA matches it firmly. A row's size may be missing; if present it is once, few, many or a size class.

clone size | D gene | J gene | V gene | CDR3 DNA | CDR3 protein
. | . | TRBJ2-7 | TRBV6-5 | TGTGCCAGCATGGGGGCGGAGAGCTCCTACGAGCAGTACTTC | CASMGAESSYEQYF
. | . | TRBJ1-4 | TRBV7-9 | TGTGCCAGCAGCCCTAGGGGTGATGAAAAACTGTTTTTT | CASSPRGDEKLFF
. | . | TRBJ1-2 | TRBV20-1 | TGCAGTGCTAGAAGGGACTTGGGCTACACCTTC | CSARRDLGYTF
. | . | TRBJ2-2 | TRBV7-9 | TGTGCCAGCAGCCCGCGGGACAGATCCACCGGGGAGCTGTTTTTT | CASSPRDRSTGELFF
few | TRBD1 | TRBJ1-1 | TRBV5-5 | TGTGCCAGCAGCCTGACAGGGCTGTGGGACACTGAAGCTTTCTTT | CASSLTGLWDTEAFF
once | . | TRBJ1-2 | TRBV5-4 | TGTGCCAGCAGCTTGGAGGGGTTCTATGGCTACACCTTC | CASSLEGFYGYTF
. | . | TRBJ2-2 | TRBV9 | TGTGCCAGCAGTCGACAGAACACCGGGGAGCTGTTTTTT | CASSRQNTGELFF
. | . | TRBJ2-5 | TRBV9 | TGTGCCAGCAGCCCAAAGGGGGGGGGTTTTGGAGAGACCCAGTACTTC | CASSPKGGGFGETQYF
few | TRBD1 | TRBJ2-5 | TRBV9 | TGTGCCAGCTCACCACTATGGGACAGGGCCATCCAAGAGACCCAGTACTTC | CASSPLWDRAIQETQYF
. | . | TRBJ1-4 | TRBV9 | TGTGCCAGCAGCGTAGAAGGGGGGGTGAGTGAAAAACTGTTTTTT | CASSVEGGVSEKLFF
. | . | TRBJ1-1 | TRBV5-4 | TGTGCCAGCAGCCAAGACTTTAGGGTAGGGGTAACTGAAGCTTTCTTT | CASSQDFRVGVTEAFF
. | TRBD2 | TRBJ2-3 | TRBV4-3 | TGCGCCAGCAGCCAAGCGGGTAGCGGGGGGGCTCCCAACCCAGATACGCAGTATTTT | CASSQAGSGGAPNPDTQYF
. | TRBD1 | TRBJ2-7 | TRBV5-4 | TGTGCCAGCAGCGTTCAGGGGGCCTACGAGCAGTACTTC | CASSVQGAYEQYF